This paragraph reports one T cell receptor (beta chain). Germline assignment: CDR1 SNHLY and CDR2 FYNNEI. The V gene lost 4 bases and the J gene lost 10 bases, with 19 bases spanning the gap. The CDR3 covers 14 residues. Profiling relied on immunoSEQ multiplex PCR, and the TCRdb table lists in-frame clones only, not all of them. The profile shows 150,000 to 200,000 clones, 88% of them singletons. The data stem from a study of blood T cell repertoires in COVID-19. Study overall: Nucleic acid was either cDNA or gDNA, and it came from T cells, B-cell-depleted T cells, or PBMCs.

The chain carries TRBV2 and TRBJ1-1; D perhaps matches TRBD1 (6 bases). Sequenced material: peripheral blood. The source is a man between 65 and 85 years old with active or convalescent COVID-19. CDR3 residues: CASSGLAGEQLAFF. Here the CDR3 DNA reads TGTGCCAGCAGTGGGTTGGCAGGGGAACAACTAGCTTTCTTT.